The 5 T cell receptor beta chains below come from one sample, sequenced in a study of blood T cell repertoires in COVID-19. Sequencing was performed with immunoSEQ multiplex PCR; in TCRdb, only in-frame clones are kept and a portion is missing. The sample comprises some 700,000 clones, about nine tenths of which are singletons, and more than 0.25% rests with the top ten. Sequenced sample: peripheral blood. The receptor source for this set is a woman aged 18-29 years with acute or convalescent COVID-19.

The chain carries TRBV9 and TRBJ1-1, with TRBD1 matching over 7 bases. The CDR3 extends over 14 amino acids. J gave up 5 bases and V 3 bases, and 7 bases lay outside the gene matches. From germline, CDR1 is SGDLS and CDR2 YYNGEE. This CDR3 reads CASSAQGKGTEAFF. For the CDR3, the DNA is TGTGCCAGCAGCGCACAGGGGAAGGGGACTGAAGCTTTCTTT.

The chain uses TRBV24-1 and TRBJ2-1; 7 positions match TRBD2. The CDR3 runs 15 residues. Germline CDR1 KGHDR, CDR2 SFDVKD. Unmatched junction bases numbered 8, after V lost 9 bases and J lost 1 base. This CDR3 reads CATDSGGRSYNEQFF. CDR3 bases: TGTGCCACCGACTCGGGGGGTAGGTCCTACAATGAGCAGTTCTTC.

V and J are TRBV15 and TRBJ1-1, with 10 positions matching TRBD1. The germline CDR1 and CDR2 sequences are LNHNV and YYDKDF (reference sequence). CDR3 size: 15 residues. Germline trimming cut 5 bases from V and 5 bases from J; bases unmatched to any gene: 8. The CDR3, as DNA: TGTGCCACCAGCTACGGGACAGGGGTTAGGACTGAAGCTTTCTTT. This translates into CATSYGTGVRTEAFF.

The rearrangement uses TRBV7-9 and TRBJ1-2, with 11 bases identical to TRBD1. Per germline, CDR1 SEHNR and CDR2 FQNEAQ (reference sequence). V shed 1 base, J shed 0 bases, and the junction held 4 bases outside the gene matches. The CDR3 has 17 residues. DNA for the CDR3: TGTGCCAGCAGCTTAGGGACAGGGGGCCCAGCTAACTATGGCTACACCTTC. Protein sequence: CASSLGTGGPANYGYTF.

V gene TRBV5-1 combines with J gene TRBJ2-7; the D is unclear. Trimming took 3 bases from V and 2 from J, leaving 12 bases between them. Germline values: CDR1 SGHRS, CDR2 YFSETQ. This CDR3 has 14 amino acids. The CDR3 DNA is TGCGCCAGCAGCTCCCTACCCACTACCTACGAGCAGTACTTC. Its protein product is CASSSLPTTYEQYF.